This TCR beta chain is from a study of CD8+ T cells in alopecia areata. Extraction and reverse transcription of RNA yielded cDNA as the sequencing template. This table comes from immunoSEQ multiplex PCR, and its TCRdb copy is limited to in-frame clones, with some not included. The table has some 150,000 clones, roughly 70% seen once; the top ten hold about an eighth. The sequencing here drew on CD8+ T cells sorted from blood, taken at week 0. This TCR was recovered from a human donor with alopecia areata.

The CDR3 DNA reads TGTGCCAGCAGCAGCACTTTTAACTATGGCTACACCTTC. As protein: CASSSTFNYGYTF. The chain uses TRBV9 and TRBJ1-2; D uncertain. The germline CDR1 and CDR2 sequences are SGDLS and YYNGEE. V shed 4 bases and J shed 1 base, with 8 bases lying between them. There are 13 residues in the CDR3.